Below, one T cell receptor (beta chain) is given with its context. Its antigen is unknown. The data originate from a study of cytomegalovirus exposure and HLA in healthy donors. Study-level background: Unique TCRs from HLA-typed donors, about 78 million of them, were held in an early data release.

General observations from the study: Fewer than 200 TCR beta chains were listed as cytomegalovirus-associated. By HLA locus, TCR association rates varied in a later analysis, with DRB1 showing the most and HLA-C the fewest.

Use of 60 Vbeta and 13 Jbeta primers characterized the PCR. As originally analysed: The authors later counted tens of millions of unique TCR beta chains, 9 million to 14 million of them shared. Generated by immunoSEQ multiplex PCR, the TCRdb table keeps only in-frame clones and is missing some. V, J and clone size were drawn from that table, and D and trimming were deduced from the DNA. The sample holds about 67,000 clones, over 75% seen once. Between the trimmed V and J ends, which lost 1 base and 6 bases, there was a span of 6 bases. Germline CDR1 reads LGHNA; CDR2 reads YNFKEQ. The CDR3 loop spans 13 amino acids.

The source is a woman aged 30 to 39 in good health and CMV-seropositive. The chain is built from TRBV4-2 and TRBJ2-2; D not certain. Sequenced input: PBMCs. The CDR3 sequence is CASSQVAAGELFF. The CDR3 DNA reads TGTGCCAGCAGCCAAGTCGCAGCCGGGGAGCTGTTTTTT.